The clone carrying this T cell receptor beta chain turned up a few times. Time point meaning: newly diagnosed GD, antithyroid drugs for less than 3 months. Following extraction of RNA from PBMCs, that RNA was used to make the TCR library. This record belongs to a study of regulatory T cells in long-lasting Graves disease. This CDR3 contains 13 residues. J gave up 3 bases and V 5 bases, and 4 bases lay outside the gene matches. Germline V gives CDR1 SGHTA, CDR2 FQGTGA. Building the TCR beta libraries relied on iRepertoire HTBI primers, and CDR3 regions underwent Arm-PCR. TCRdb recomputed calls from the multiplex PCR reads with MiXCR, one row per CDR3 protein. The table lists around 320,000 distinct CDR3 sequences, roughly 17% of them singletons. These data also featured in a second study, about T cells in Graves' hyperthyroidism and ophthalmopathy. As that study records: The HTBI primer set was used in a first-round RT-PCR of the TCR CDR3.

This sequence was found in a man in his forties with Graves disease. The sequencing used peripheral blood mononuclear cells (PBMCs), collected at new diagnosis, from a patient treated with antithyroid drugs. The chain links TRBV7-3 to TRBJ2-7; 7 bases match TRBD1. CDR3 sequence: CASSPGQDYEQYF. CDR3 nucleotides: TGTGCCAGCAGCCCAGGACAGGACTACGAGCAGTACTTC.